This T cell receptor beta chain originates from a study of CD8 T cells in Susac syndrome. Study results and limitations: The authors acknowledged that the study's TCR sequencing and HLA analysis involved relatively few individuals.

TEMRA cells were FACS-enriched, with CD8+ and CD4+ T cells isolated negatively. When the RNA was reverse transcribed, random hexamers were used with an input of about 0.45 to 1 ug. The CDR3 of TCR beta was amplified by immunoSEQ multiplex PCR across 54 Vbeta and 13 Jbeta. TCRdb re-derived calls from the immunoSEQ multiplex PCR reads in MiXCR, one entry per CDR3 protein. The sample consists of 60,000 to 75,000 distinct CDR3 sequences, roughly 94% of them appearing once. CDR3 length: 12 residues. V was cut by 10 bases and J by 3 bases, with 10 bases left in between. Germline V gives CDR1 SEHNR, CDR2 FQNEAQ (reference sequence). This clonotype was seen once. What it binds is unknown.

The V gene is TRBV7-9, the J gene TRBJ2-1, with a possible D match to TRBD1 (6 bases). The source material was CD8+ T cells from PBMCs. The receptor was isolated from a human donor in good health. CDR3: CAIRGYYNEQFF. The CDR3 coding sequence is TGTGCCATCAGGGGCTACTACAATGAGCAGTTCTTC.